This paragraph covers one TCR beta chain sequence. The data originate from a study of blood T cell repertoires in COVID-19. Study-wide background: Specimens from acute and convalescent COVID-19 originated in the United States, Italy and Spain. T cells, B-cell-depleted T cells, or PBMCs provided the cDNA or gDNA that served as material.

Authors' data handling: Reference gene primer amplification gave nucleated cell count estimates. Produced via immunoSEQ multiplex PCR; TCRdb's table is partial and in-frame only. V and J calls and clone size are given by that table; D and trimming were obtained from the DNA. The table shows 50,000 or so clones, with approximately 80% occurring only once. This CDR3 has 13 residues. The germline V gene has CDR1 KGHDR and CDR2 SFDVKD. V was cut by 6 bases and J by 4 bases, with 9 bases left in between. This sequence originates from a woman aged 55-70 years with acute or convalescent COVID-19. The sequenced sample was peripheral blood. The rearrangement links TRBV24-1 to TRBJ1-5, with a weak D call TRBD1 (5 bases). The CDR3 DNA is TGTGCCACCAGTCGCAGGGTGAATCAGCCCCAGCATTTT. This codes for CATSRRVNQPQHF.